This T cell receptor (beta chain) was retrieved from a study of response to subunit inactivated influenza vaccine. Overall study results and limits: Each seasonal flu vaccination may recruit only limited new T cells, authors suggested.

A single record per CDR3 protein comes from TCRdb applying MiXCR to the RT-PCR reads. The data show roughly 670,000 distinct CDR3 sequences, 14% seen once. A remark on this clonotype: Its antigen remains unknown.

This specimen was PBMCs from blood, taken around 14 days before vaccination. The TCR comes from a man aged 45 to 65 who received an inactivated influenza vaccine.

CDR3 in amino acids: CASSARLAGADTQYF. CDR3 nucleotides: TGTGCCAGCAGCGCCAGACTAGCAGGGGCGGATACGCAGTATTTT. The rearrangement joins TRBV9 to TRBJ2-3; D may be TRBD2 (7 bases). V lost 3 bases and J 6 bases, leaving 17 bases between the germline ends. Looked up from germline, CDR1 is SGDLS and CDR2 is YYNGEE. This CDR3 is 15 amino acids long.